This T cell receptor (beta chain) appears in the sequencing data of a study of cytomegalovirus exposure and HLA in healthy donors. This clone appeared a few times. Its antigen is still unknown. PCR involved 60 Vbeta and 13 Jbeta primers. Assay: immunoSEQ multiplex PCR; the TCRdb copy retains only in-frame clones and omits some. Among some 190,000 clones listed, over 65% were seen once. The CDR3 has 16 residues. Germline V CDR1 and CDR2: MNHEY, SMNVEV (reference sequence). The V gene lost 5 bases and the J gene lost 0 bases, with 16 bases spanning the gap. Study findings and constraints: High sensitivity and specificity were reportedly achieved when the classifier diagnosed cytomegalovirus status.

J is TRBJ1-1 and V is TRBV27; D unclear. Material: PBMCs. This clonotype originated in a man younger than 35 in good health and CMV-seronegative. The CDR3 sequence: CASSPIRRQMNTEAFF. DNA for the CDR3: TGTGCCAGCAGTCCAATACGTCGCCAGATGAACACTGAAGCTTTCTTT.